This TCR beta chain came from a study of blood T cells in healthy people across ages. Whole-study findings and limits: Naive CD4+ cell counts and diversity both ran higher in long-lived than in aged donors.

For this clonotype: Its antigen is as yet unknown.

Germline V gene sequence: CDR1 KGHSH, CDR2 LQKENI. The CDR3 has 15 amino acids. V was pared by 6 bases and J by 13 bases, with 16 bases of the junction left unmatched. Combining a sample-barcoded 5' primer with a J-beta primer mix, a second PCR ran for roughly 7 to 11 cycles. No fewer than 2.5 million CDR3-containing paired-end reads came from each sample. TCRdb re-analysed the 5' RACE reads in MiXCR, keeping a single row per CDR3 protein. The sample consists of around 690,000 distinct CDR3 sequences, about 53% of them appearing once. Each sample had at least 6 million PBMCs isolated. Input material: blood. This chain joins TRBV18 and TRBJ2-1; 9 nucleotides line up with TRBD1. The TCR sequence derives from a man in his 60s in good health. The CDR3, as DNA: TGTGCCAGCTCTGCCGGGACAGGGAGACAAGAGACCCAGTTCTTC. It encodes CASSAGTGRQETQFF.